One and the same sample provided the 5 T cell receptor beta chains below, sequenced in a study of graft-versus-host responses after intestinal transplantation. Sequencing was performed with immunoSEQ multiplex PCR; in TCRdb, only in-frame clones are kept and a portion is missing. The sample shows fewer than 95,000 clones, 85% to 95% of them seen only once. For these TCRs, the target antigens are not known. The sequenced sample was unstimulated CD4+ T cells sorted from spleen or lymph node cells, obtained before transplant. These receptors originate from a human donor who was the organ donor for an intestinal transplant.

The chain couples TRBV4-1 to TRBJ2-7; the D gene is possibly TRBD1 (7 bases). The V gene lost 0 bases and the J gene lost 2 bases, with 11 bases spanning the gap. The germline V gene encodes CDR1 MGHRA and CDR2 YSYEKL. The length of the CDR3 is 15 residues. CDR3 sequence reads: CASSQDSRGAYEQYF. The CDR3 bases are TGCGCCAGCAGCCAAGATAGCAGGGGGGCCTACGAGCAGTACTTC.

Comments on this clone: The CDR3 ends on some other residue instead of the conserved phenylalanine or tryptophan, so this is likely a read error. The rearrangement links TRBV5-4 to TRBJ1-6; D is ambiguous. V was shortened by 6 bases and J by 5 bases, with 15 bases between the two germline ends. This CDR3 region has 15 residues. Germline lookup yields CDR1 SGHNT and CDR2 YYREEE (reference sequence). The CDR3 coding sequence is TGTGCCAGCAAAGGGCAAACTTCTGATAATTCACCCCTCCACCTT. Translating gives CASKGQTSDNSPLHL.

The chain is built from TRBV15 and TRBJ2-1; D is ambiguous. From germline, CDR1 is LNHNV and CDR2 YYDKDF (reference sequence). Trimming stripped 0 bases from V and 0 bases from J, with 6 bases between. The CDR3 contains 15 residues. CDR3 sequence (DNA): TGTGCCACCAGCAGAGAATCAAGCTCCTACAATGAGCAGTTCTTC. Residues: CATSRESSSYNEQFF.

The chain employs TRBV11-2 and TRBJ2-2; a weak D match, TRBD1 (5 bases). The germline CDR1 and CDR2 sequences are SGHAT and FQNNGV. This CDR3 has 14 residues. V shed 5 bases and J shed 1 base, with 8 bases lying between them. The CDR3 DNA follows: TGTGCCAGCAGCCCCGGACAGAACACCGGGGAGCTGTTTTTT. Translation: CASSPGQNTGELFF.

V usage is TRBV27 and J usage is TRBJ1-2; D is uncertain. Trimming removed 3 bases at V and 8 bases at J, with 13 bases between. Germline V CDR1 and CDR2: MNHEY, SMNVEV (reference sequence). The CDR3 has 13 amino acids. The CDR3 here is CASSLNGVRGYTF. For the CDR3, the DNA is TGTGCCAGCAGTTTGAATGGGGTGCGAGGCTACACCTTC.